One and the same sample provided the 21 T cell receptor beta chains below, sequenced in a study of blood T cell repertoires in COVID-19. TCRdb's copy holds only in-frame clones and misses some; the assay was immunoSEQ multiplex PCR. The repertoire holds more than 150,000 clones, with about 87% as singletons. Source material: peripheral blood. These receptor sequences come from a man in his forties with active or convalescent COVID-19.

The chain carries TRBV2 and TRBJ1-1, with 7 bases identical to TRBD1. Germline CDR1 is SNHLY and CDR2 is FYNNEI. The CDR3 is made up of 13 amino acids. V shed 4 bases and J 1 base; nucleotides not matched to a gene: 0. CDR3 sequence reads: CASSGQGNTEAFF. Here the CDR3 DNA reads TGTGCCAGCAGTGGACAGGGGAACACTGAAGCTTTCTTT.

This chain links TRBV4-1 with TRBJ1-6; TRBD1 is a possible D gene (5 bases). The germline V gene has CDR1 MGHRA and CDR2 YSYEKL. V was cut by 1 base and J by 3 bases, with 7 bases left in between. The CDR3 is made up of 15 amino acids. The CDR3 is CASSQGQLYNSPLHF. The CDR3, as DNA: TGCGCCAGCAGCCAAGGACAGCTCTATAATTCACCCCTCCACTTT.

J is TRBJ2-7 and V is TRBV19; D may be TRBD1 (6 bases). The V gene's germline CDR1 is LNHDA and CDR2 SQIVND (reference sequence). The CDR3 has 14 residues. V was cut by 1 base and J by 1 base, with 8 bases left in between. The DNA for the CDR3 is TGTGCCAGTAGTATAGCTGACAGGTCCTACGAGCAGTACTTC. Protein: CASSIADRSYEQYF. The variable domain in full, with the rest retrieved from reference TRBV19 and TRBJ2-7, is DGGITQSPKYLFRKEGQNVTLSCEQNLNHDAMYWYRQDPGQGLRLIYYSQIVNDFQKGDIAEGYSVSREKKESFPLTVTSAQKNPTAFYLCASSIADRSYEQYFGPGTRLTVT.

V and J are TRBV5-1 and TRBJ2-7, with D possibly TRBD2 on 5 matching bases. The CDR3 contains 13 residues. CDR1 is SGHRS and CDR2 is YFSETQ in the germline V gene. Trimming removed 7 bases at V and 3 bases at J, with 14 bases between. CDR3 protein: CASSPGSNYEQYF. The CDR3 DNA reads TGCGCCAGCTCGCCGGGGTCCAACTACGAGCAGTACTTC.

The chain combines TRBV30 with TRBJ1-2; 10 bases line up with TRBD1. The germline gives CDR1 GTSNPN, CDR2 SVGIG (reference sequence). This CDR3 is built from 11 residues. V was pared by 7 bases and J by 6 bases, with 2 bases of the junction left unmatched. Written as DNA, the CDR3 is TGTGCCTTGACAGGGGGCAATGGCTACACCTTC. Amino acid sequence: CALTGGNGYTF.

The CDR3 bases are TGCGCCAGCAGCTTGGAATCGGGACAAAGCTCTGGGGCCAACGTCCTGACTTTC. The encoded protein is CASSLESGQSSGANVLTF. The V and J genes are TRBV5-1 and TRBJ2-6; D perhaps matches TRBD1 (6 bases). The CDR3 contains 18 residues. The germline V gene has CDR1 SGHRS and CDR2 YFSETQ. V was clipped by 0 bases and J by 0 bases, with 13 bases between them.

The CDR3 nucleotides read TGTGCCAGCAGCCCTAATATCTTTGGCTACACCTTC. It encodes CASSPNIFGYTF. The J gene is TRBJ1-2, the V gene TRBV28; no clear D. Trimming cost V 6 bases and J 7 bases, with 12 bases left between them. This CDR3 is 12 amino acids long. Germline CDR1 is MDHEN and CDR2 is SYDVKM.

The chain uses TRBV10-1 and TRBJ2-1; TRBD2 agrees at 9 bases. V shed 5 bases and J 5 bases; nucleotides not matched to a gene: 7. CDR3 length equals 15 residues. Germline loops: CDR1 WNHNN, CDR2 SYGVQD (reference sequence). Here the CDR3 DNA reads TGCGCCAGCAGTCCGGCGGTAGCGGGGGACAATGAGCAGTTCTTC. It codes for CASSPAVAGDNEQFF.

This clone was found once. At one end, the junction sequence differs from germline, possibly due to a read error. This sequence joins TRBV7-9 and TRBJ2-2; 7 bases are shared with TRBD1. Germline V gene sequence: CDR1 SEHNR, CDR2 FQNEAQ (reference sequence). The CDR3 extends over 18 amino acids. CDR3 bases: TGTGCCAGCATCCTCGGCGGACAGGTCCGATTTAAACACCGGGGAGCTGTTTTT. Translation: CASILGGQVRFKHRGAVF.

This chain's CDR3 is CASSLEMTQGYEQFF. The DNA of the CDR3 is TGTGCCAGCAGCTTAGAAATGACCCAGGGCTATGAGCAGTTCTTC. The V and J genes are TRBV11-3 and TRBJ2-1; TRBD1 is a possible D gene (5 bases). The CDR3 contains 15 residues. V was cut by 0 bases and J by 8 bases, with 14 bases left in between. From germline, CDR1 is SGHNT and CDR2 YENEEA.

This chain links TRBV28 with TRBJ2-5; 8 positions match TRBD1. V shed 6 bases and J 3 bases; nucleotides not matched to a gene: 9. In germline, CDR1 is MDHEN, CDR2 SYDVKM. CDR3 length: 15 residues. CDR3 bases: TGTGCCAGCAGCCGGAGTGGACAGGGAGAAGAGACCCAGTACTTC. Residues: CASSRSGQGEETQYF.

The chain couples TRBV7-3 to TRBJ1-6, with TRBD1 identical over 7 bases. This CDR3 spans 15 amino acids. Unmatched junction bases numbered 6, after V lost 3 bases and J lost 7 bases. Germline values: CDR1 SGHTA, CDR2 FQGTGA. The CDR3 loop reads CASSLVGQTNSPLHF. In DNA, the CDR3 is TGTGCCAGCAGCTTGGTGGGACAGACGAATTCACCCCTCCACTTT.

The V gene is TRBV5-8, the J gene TRBJ1-5, with D possibly being TRBD1 (5 bases). The length of the CDR3 is 15 residues. Germline CDR1 and CDR2: SGHTS and YDEGEE. Trimming left V 5 bases short and J 1 base short, with 13 bases between. CDR3 nucleotides: TGTGCCAGCAGGCCAGGGCTCCTGAGCAATCAGCCCCAGCATTTT. Translation: CASRPGLLSNQPQHF. Looking up the rest from reference TRBV5-8 and TRBJ1-5 gives the full variable domain: EAGVTQSPTHLIKTRGQQATLRCSPISGHTSVYWYQQALGLGLQFLLWYDEGEERNRGNFPPRFSGRQFPNYSSELNVNALELEDSALYLCASRPGLLSNQPQHFGDGTRLSIL.

This sequence joins TRBV12-3 or TRBV12-4 and TRBJ2-7; perhaps TRBD1 as D (5 bases). With 3 bases removed from V and 7 bases from J, the gap between germline ends came to 13 bases. CDR3 length: 13 amino acids. The CDR3 loop is CASSFVGAWEQYF. In nucleotides, the CDR3 is TGTGCCAGCAGTTTTGTAGGGGCTTGGGAGCAGTACTTC.

The chain carries TRBV14 and TRBJ2-2; D gene ambiguous. Trimming took off 0 bases at V and 5 bases at J, with 16 bases between the two ends. The CDR3 sequence is 17 residues long. Germline CDR1 and CDR2: SGHDN and FVKESK. CDR3 sequence reads: CASSQDLTYPGTGELFF. CDR3 DNA sequence: TGTGCCAGCAGCCAAGATTTGACCTACCCGGGTACCGGGGAGCTGTTTTTT.

The chain links TRBV15 to TRBJ1-5, with 7 nucleotides matching TRBD1. In germline, CDR1 is LNHNV, CDR2 YYDKDF (reference sequence). CDR3 length: 18 residues. V gave up 4 bases and J gave up 2 bases; unmatched junction bases: 14. CDR3 DNA sequence: TGTGCCACCAGCAAGGGGATGACAGGGCCCCGGGGCAATCAGCCCCAGCATTTT. It codes for CATSKGMTGPRGNQPQHF.

The CDR3 DNA reads as TGTGCCAGCAGCGCAGACAGGGGCCTTAATTCACCCCTCCACTTT. Translation: CASSADRGLNSPLHF. The gene calls are TRBV25-1 and TRBJ1-6, with TRBD1 matching 8 bases. Looked up from germline, CDR1 is MGHDK and CDR2 is SYGVNS. The junction had 7 bases not matched to a gene; V was cut back by 6 bases and J by 6 bases. The CDR3 loop spans 15 amino acids.

The V gene is TRBV7-8, the J gene TRBJ1-3; D may be TRBD1 (6 bases). The CDR3 sequence is 15 residues long. Germline V gene data show CDR1 as SGHVS and CDR2 as FQNEAQ. V shed 6 bases and J shed 4 bases, with 16 bases lying between them. CDR3 amino acids: CASRRGQSPGNTIYF. CDR3 sequence (DNA): TGTGCCAGCAGGCGTGGACAGTCGCCCGGAAACACCATATATTTT.

The chain uses TRBV18 and TRBJ1-1; 8 bases align to TRBD1. The CDR3 is 13 amino acids. CDR1 and CDR2 from the germline V gene are KGHSH and LQKENI. J lost 6 bases, V lost 6 bases, and 6 bases had no gene match. This chain's CDR3 is CASSLETGAEAFF. CDR3 coding DNA: TGTGCCAGCTCCCTCGAGACAGGGGCTGAAGCTTTCTTT.

Only one count was recorded for this clone. In DNA form, the CDR3 reads TGTGCCAGCAGCTTAGACAGGGCTGGACAGCCCCAGCATTTT. Its translation is CASSLDRAGQPQHF. The chain has TRBV7-8 and TRBJ1-5, with D perhaps TRBD1 (6 bases). V shed 1 base and J shed 7 bases, with 11 bases lying between them. The germline gives CDR1 SGHVS, CDR2 FQNEAQ. The length of the CDR3 is 14 residues.

This chain links TRBV3-1 (or the pseudogene TRBV3-2) with TRBJ1-5; D is uncertain. Germline V gene data show CDR1 as LGHDT and CDR2 as YNNKEL (reference sequence). The CDR3 runs to 15 residues. V dropped 4 bases and J dropped 0 bases, with 10 bases sitting between them. The CDR3 is CASSPRGSSNQPQHF. The CDR3 bases are TGTGCCAGCAGCCCGCGCGGTTCTAGCAATCAGCCCCAGCATTTT.